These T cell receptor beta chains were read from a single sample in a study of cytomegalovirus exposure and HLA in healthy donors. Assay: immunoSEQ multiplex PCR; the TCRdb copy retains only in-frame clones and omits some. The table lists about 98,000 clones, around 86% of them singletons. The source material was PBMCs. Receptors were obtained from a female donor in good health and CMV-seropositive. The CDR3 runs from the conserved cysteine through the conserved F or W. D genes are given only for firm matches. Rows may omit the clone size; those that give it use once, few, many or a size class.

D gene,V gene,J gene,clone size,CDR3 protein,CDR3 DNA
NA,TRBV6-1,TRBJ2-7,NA,CASRSQRGPGEQYF,TGTGCCAGCAGGTCACAGAGAGGGCCGGGGGAGCAGTACTTC
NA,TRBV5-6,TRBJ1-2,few,CASNPTGNYGYTF,TGTGCCAGCAACCCAACAGGGAACTATGGCTACACCTTC
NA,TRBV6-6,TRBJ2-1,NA,CASSTTGFEQFF,TGTGCCAGCAGTACTACAGGGTTTGAGCAGTTCTTC
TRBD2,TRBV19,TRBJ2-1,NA,CASSIGVGGRGYNEQFF,TGTGCCAGTAGTATAGGAGTTGGCGGGAGAGGCTACAATGAGCAGTTCTTC
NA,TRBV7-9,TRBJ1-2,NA,CASSPLPGGYGYTF,TGTGCCAGCAGCCCCCTCCCGGGAGGCTATGGCTACACCTTC
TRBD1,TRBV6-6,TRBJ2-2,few,CASSWGTGSTGELFF,TGTGCCAGCAGTTGGGGGACAGGATCCACCGGGGAGCTGTTTTTT
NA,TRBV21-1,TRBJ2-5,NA,CASTTKGGLAGQREETQYF,TGTGCCAGCACCACCAAAGGGGGACTAGCGGGCCAGAGGGAAGAGACCCAGTACTTC
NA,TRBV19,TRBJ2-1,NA,CASRGGGQRGEQFF,TGTGCCAGCCGAGGAGGAGGCCAGCGTGGCGAGCAGTTCTTC
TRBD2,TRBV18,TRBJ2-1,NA,CASSPIGLAGQSYNEQFF,TGTGCCAGCTCACCTATCGGACTAGCGGGACAGTCCTACAATGAGCAGTTCTTC
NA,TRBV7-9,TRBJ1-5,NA,CASSHELWPQHF,TGTGCCAGCAGCCACGAACTCTGGCCCCAGCATTTT
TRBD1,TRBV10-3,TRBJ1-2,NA,CAISDTGGHYGYTF,TGTGCCATCAGTGACACAGGGGGCCACTATGGCTACACCTTC
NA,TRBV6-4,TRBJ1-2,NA,CASSESGSGGYTF,TGTGCCAGCAGTGAGTCAGGGTCGGGCGGCTACACCTTC
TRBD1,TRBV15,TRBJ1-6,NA,CATSRMTGGSSPLHF,TGTGCCACCAGCAGAATGACAGGGGGCTCTTCACCCCTCCACTTT
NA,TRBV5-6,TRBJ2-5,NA,CASSLPGLSQETQYF,TGTGCCAGCAGCTTACCGGGACTTTCACAAGAGACCCAGTACTTC
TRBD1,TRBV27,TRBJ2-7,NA,CASSFRDRLYEQYF,TGTGCCAGCAGTTTTCGGGACAGACTCTACGAGCAGTACTTC
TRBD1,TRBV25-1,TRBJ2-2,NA,CASSEGQDTGELFF,TGTGCCAGCAGTGAAGGACAGGACACCGGGGAGCTGTTTTTT
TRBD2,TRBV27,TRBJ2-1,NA,CASSLLAGAGNEQFF,TGTGCCAGCAGTTTGCTAGCGGGAGCGGGGAATGAGCAGTTCTTC
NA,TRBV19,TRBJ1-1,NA,CASSIEAGMNTEAFF,TGTGCCAGTAGTATAGAAGCAGGCATGAACACTGAAGCTTTCTTT
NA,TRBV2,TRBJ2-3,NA,CASKGPTGESTDTQYF,TGTGCCAGCAAGGGCCCCACGGGGGAAAGCACAGATACGCAGTATTTT
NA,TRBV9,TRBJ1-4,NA,CASSPDGGGRNEKLFF,TGTGCCAGCAGCCCCGATGGCGGGGGAAGGAATGAAAAACTGTTTTTT
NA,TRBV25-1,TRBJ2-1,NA,CASSSWGGGINEQFF,TGTGCCAGCAGTTCATGGGGGGGCGGGATTAATGAGCAGTTCTTC
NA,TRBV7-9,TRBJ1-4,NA,CASSSSIGATNEKLFF,TGTGCCAGCAGCTCGTCGATTGGGGCGACTAATGAAAAACTGTTTTTT
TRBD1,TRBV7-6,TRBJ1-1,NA,CASSAWTGVNTEAFF,TGTGCCAGCAGCGCCTGGACAGGGGTGAACACTGAAGCTTTCTTT
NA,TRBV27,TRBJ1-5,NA,CASSLNLPGQPQHF,TGTGCCAGCAGTTTAAACCTCCCGGGGCAGCCCCAGCATTTT
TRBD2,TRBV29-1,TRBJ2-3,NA,CSVEERGGRTDTQYF,TGCAGCGTTGAAGAACGGGGGGGCCGGACAGATACGCAGTATTTT
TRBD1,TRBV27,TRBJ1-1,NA,CASSAYRGTEAFF,TGTGCCAGCAGTGCCTACAGGGGAACTGAAGCTTTCTTT
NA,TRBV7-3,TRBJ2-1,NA,CASSPYAGVYNEQFF,TGTGCCAGCAGCCCCTATGCGGGCGTCTACAATGAGCAGTTCTTC
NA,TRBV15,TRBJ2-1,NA,CATSREDSQGSEQFF,TGTGCCACCAGCAGAGAGGACTCACAGGGCAGTGAGCAGTTCTTC
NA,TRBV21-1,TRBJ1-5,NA,CASIGEQTPVCADREGSQPQHF,TGTGCCAGCATAGGGGAACAGACACCGGTCTGTGCGGACAGGGAAGGATCTCAGCCCCAGCATTTT
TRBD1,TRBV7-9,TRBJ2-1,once,CASSQLGTGLGINEQFF,TGTGCCAGCAGCCAACTAGGGACAGGACTCGGGATCAATGAGCAGTTCTTC
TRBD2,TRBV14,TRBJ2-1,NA,CASSQDMETSRYNEQFF,TGTGCCAGCAGCCAAGATATGGAGACTAGCAGGTACAATGAGCAGTTCTTC
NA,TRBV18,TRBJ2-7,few,CASSGRGYEQYF,TGTGCCAGCTCAGGCAGGGGCTACGAGCAGTACTTC
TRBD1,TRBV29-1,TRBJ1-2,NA,CSVDGQGDYGYTF,TGCAGCGTTGACGGACAGGGGGACTATGGCTACACCTTC
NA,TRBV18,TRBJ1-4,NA,CASSTARSGTLTNEKLFF,TGTGCCAGCTCAACAGCGCGATCAGGGACACTGACTAATGAAAAACTGTTTTTT
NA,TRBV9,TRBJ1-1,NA,CASSVGSGLGNTEAFF,TGTGCCAGCAGCGTAGGGAGCGGGTTGGGGAACACTGAAGCTTTCTTT
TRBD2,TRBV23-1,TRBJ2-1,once,CASSQSAGRGVNEQFF,TGCGCCAGCAGTCAATCGGCCGGGCGGGGGGTAAATGAGCAGTTCTTC
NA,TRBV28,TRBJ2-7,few,CASRRTDPGEQYF,TGTGCCAGCAGACGGACAGATCCGGGCGAGCAGTACTTC
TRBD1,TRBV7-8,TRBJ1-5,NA,CASSLRGGQANNQPQHF,TGTGCCAGCAGCTTACGGGGCGGACAGGCGAACAATCAGCCCCAGCATTTT
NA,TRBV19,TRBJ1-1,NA,CASSITGRASEAFF,TGTGCCAGTAGTATAACAGGGAGGGCGTCCGAAGCTTTCTTT
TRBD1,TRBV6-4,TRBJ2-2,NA,CASSDLDRGTGELFF,TGTGCCAGCAGTGACTTGGACAGGGGGACCGGGGAGCTGTTTTTT
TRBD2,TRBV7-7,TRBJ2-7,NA,CASSAGGLGVYEQYF,TGTGCTAGCAGCGCAGGAGGACTAGGGGTCTACGAGCAGTACTTC
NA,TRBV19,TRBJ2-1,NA,CASSIPSLSYNEQFF,TGTGCCAGTAGTATACCTAGTCTGTCCTACAATGAGCAGTTCTTC
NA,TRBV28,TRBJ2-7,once,CACHGGNNYEQYF,TGTGCCTGCCACGGGGGTAATAACTACGAGCAGTACTTC
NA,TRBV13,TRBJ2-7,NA,CASSLGHLTGEQYF,TGTGCCAGCAGCTTAGGCCATTTGACGGGGGAGCAGTACTTC
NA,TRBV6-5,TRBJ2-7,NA,CASSYSGVGAREQYF,TGTGCCAGCAGTTACTCGGGTGTAGGGGCGCGGGAGCAGTACTTC
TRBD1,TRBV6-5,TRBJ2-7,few,CASSYSRQGGDEQYF,TGTGCCAGCAGTTACTCGAGACAGGGCGGCGACGAGCAGTACTTC
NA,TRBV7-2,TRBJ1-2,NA,CASGFPPYQGNGYTF,TGTGCCAGCGGCTTCCCACCCTATCAGGGGAATGGCTACACCTTC
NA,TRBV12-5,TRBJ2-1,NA,CASGSLGGIWNEQFF,TGTGCTAGTGGCTCCTTGGGGGGTATTTGGAATGAGCAGTTCTTC